This TCR beta chain emerged from a study of blood T cell repertoires in COVID-19. The overall study: Collection of acute and convalescent COVID-19 samples took place in the United States, Italy and Spain. In each case, the material was cDNA or gDNA derived from T cells, B-cell-depleted T cells, or PBMCs.

J was trimmed by 6 bases and V by 4 bases; bases with no gene match: 7. The germline CDR1 and CDR2 sequences are SGHNT and YYREEE (reference sequence). The CDR3 is 15 amino acids. Measured with immunoSEQ multiplex PCR; TCRdb has only the in-frame clones, and not every one. The sample yields about 190,000 clones, approximately 79% seen once. The sequencing sample was made of peripheral blood. The sequence came from a woman in her 50s with acute or convalescent COVID-19. J is TRBJ1-6 and V is TRBV5-4, with TRBD1 identical over 7 bases. CDR3 amino acids: CASSATGVINSPLHF. Here the CDR3 DNA reads TGTGCCAGCAGCGCTACAGGGGTTATTAATTCACCCCTCCACTTT.